A single sample gave rise to the 29 T cell receptor beta chains below, sequenced in a study of blood T cell repertoires in COVID-19. The repertoire was sequenced with immunoSEQ multiplex PCR; TCRdb's copy has only in-frame clones and lacks some. Found here are about 170,000 clones, around 72% of them singletons; the top ten hold around 3%. The sequenced sample consisted of peripheral blood. These receptor sequences come from an elderly woman with acute or convalescent COVID-19.

CDR3 protein: CASSLRGLGDTQYF. The CDR3 region has the DNA TGTGCCAGCAGCTTGAGGGGTCTGGGAGATACGCAGTATTTT. This chain joins TRBV5-6 and TRBJ2-3, with a possible D match to TRBD1 (5 bases). Germline CDR1 is SGHDT and CDR2 is YYEEEE. Trimming took off 1 base at V and 5 bases at J, with 11 bases between the two ends. The CDR3 length is 14 residues.

The chain employs TRBV27 and TRBJ2-3, with TRBD1 as a possible D gene (6 bases). Looked up from germline, CDR1 is MNHEY and CDR2 is SMNVEV (reference sequence). CDR3 length equals 14 residues. V was cut by 2 bases and J by 5 bases, with 11 bases left in between. This chain's CDR3 is CASSLMTGGDTQYF. CDR3 nucleotides: TGTGCCAGCAGTTTAATGACAGGCGGAGATACGCAGTATTTT.

This sequence joins TRBV12-3 or TRBV12-4 and TRBJ1-2; D not resolved. This CDR3 has 13 amino acids. The ends were cut back, 2 bases at V and 2 bases at J, with 6 bases in the middle. As DNA, the CDR3 is TGTGCCAGCAGTTTAATCAGGAACTATGGCTACACCTTC. This gives the protein CASSLIRNYGYTF.

This chain joins TRBV5-1 and TRBJ1-4; 7 positions match TRBD1. CDR3 length equals 14 residues. Germline V CDR1 and CDR2: SGHRS, YFSETQ. The V gene end was trimmed by 0 bases and the J gene end by 11 bases; junction bases not matched to a gene: 7. CDR3 in DNA: TGCGCCAGCAGCTTGGCCCCCGCAGGGGGGAAACTGTTTTTT. This gives the protein CASSLAPAGGKLFF.

The V call is TRBV3-1 (or the pseudogene TRBV3-2), the J call TRBJ2-1; possible D gene TRBD2, 6 bases. The CDR3 covers 13 residues. Trimming removed 1 base at V and 14 bases at J, with 15 bases between. Per the germline V gene, CDR1 is LGHDT and CDR2 is YNNKEL (reference sequence). The DNA for the CDR3 is TGTGCCAGCAGCCAAGCCCAAGCGGGCCGCAAGTTCTTC. It is translated as CASSQAQAGRKFF.

This chain joins TRBV28 and TRBJ2-4, with D possibly TRBD1 on 6 matching bases. The CDR3 covers 14 residues. The germline V gene encodes CDR1 MDHEN and CDR2 SYDVKM. With 5 bases removed from V and 7 bases from J, the gap between germline ends came to 15 bases. The CDR3 sequence is CASSPSDSQNIQYF. For the CDR3, the DNA is TGTGCCAGCAGTCCTTCGGACAGCCAGAACATTCAGTACTTC.

The rearrangement uses TRBV10-2 and TRBJ2-5; TRBD2 is a possible D gene (5 bases). From germline, CDR1 is WSHSY and CDR2 SAAADI. There are 13 residues in the CDR3. V gave up 7 bases and J gave up 4 bases, with 13 bases separating them. CDR3 region: CASTEGLGETQYF. The CDR3 DNA sequence: TGCGCCAGCACCGAGGGCCTCGGAGAGACCCAGTACTTC.

The chain carries TRBV6-4 and TRBJ2-2; 8 bases map to TRBD1. The J segment lost 1 base and the V segment lost 5 bases, leaving 6 bases of the junction unmatched. CDR1 is MRHNA and CDR2 is SNTAGT in the germline V gene. The CDR3 loop spans 16 amino acids. As DNA, the CDR3 is TGTGCCAGCAGTCATTATGGGACAGGGAACACCGGGGAGCTGTTTTTT. Protein: CASSHYGTGNTGELFF.

The rearrangement uses TRBV20-1 and TRBJ1-6, with D possibly matching TRBD1 (5 bases). The CDR3 runs 15 residues. Trimming stripped 6 bases from V and 1 base from J, with 13 bases between. The germline V gene encodes CDR1 DFQATT and CDR2 SNEGSKA (reference sequence). The CDR3 region is CSASPQGSYNSPLHF. CDR3 DNA: TGCAGTGCCAGTCCGCAGGGTTCCTATAATTCACCCCTCCACTTT.

V and J are TRBV28 and TRBJ2-1; 10 bases are a match to TRBD2. Germline CDR1 and CDR2: MDHEN and SYDVKM. With V trimmed by 0 bases and J by 9 bases, 11 bases remained unmatched. This CDR3 has 17 residues. CDR3 loop: CASSLWTLAGEFGEQFF. The CDR3 DNA reads TGTGCCAGCAGTTTATGGACGCTAGCGGGAGAGTTTGGTGAGCAGTTCTTC.

CDR3 coding DNA: TGTGCCACCTCTCTCGATACCGGGACAGGGGGTGGAAACACCATATATTTT. Translation gives CATSLDTGTGGGNTIYF. The chain links TRBV19 to TRBJ1-3; 11 bases agree with TRBD1. This CDR3 contains 17 residues. Germline V gene sequence: CDR1 LNHDA, CDR2 SQIVND (reference sequence). The trim removed 10 bases at V and 3 bases at J, leaving 14 bases unmatched.

There are a few counts of this clone. DNA of the CDR3: TGTGCCAGCAGTCCTACAGGGGGTGGATCACCCCTCCACTTT. Its translation: CASSPTGGGSPLHF. V and J are TRBV28 and TRBJ1-6; 8 nucleotides align to TRBD1. Germline CDR1 reads MDHEN; CDR2 reads SYDVKM. This CDR3 has 14 residues. V lost 5 bases and J lost 10; bases outside the gene matches: 7.

This rearrangement joins TRBV27 to TRBJ2-7; 9 bases line up with TRBD2. In germline, CDR1 is MNHEY, CDR2 SMNVEV (reference sequence). Trimming took 6 bases from V and 2 from J; bases not matched to a gene: 8. The CDR3 is made up of 15 amino acids. This CDR3 reads CASSVIAGEAYEQYF. CDR3 bases: TGTGCCAGCAGCGTAATAGCGGGAGAAGCCTACGAGCAGTACTTC.

The table lists this clone with a count of one. The genes are TRBV19 and TRBJ1-1; no firm D call. CDR1 is LNHDA and CDR2 is SQIVND in the germline V gene (reference sequence). Trimming pared 5 bases from V and 3 bases from J, leaving 7 bases between. The CDR3 runs to 12 residues. The CDR3 DNA is TGTGCCAGTAGTTACTCGTACACTGAAGCTTTCTTT. This codes for CASSYSYTEAFF. The full variable domain, rest sourced from reference TRBV19 and TRBJ1-1, is DGGITQSPKYLFRKEGQNVTLSCEQNLNHDAMYWYRQDPGQGLRLIYYSQIVNDFQKGDIAEGYSVSREKKESFPLTVTSAQKNPTAFYLCASSYSYTEAFFGQGTRLTVV.

This chain links TRBV13 with TRBJ1-1; D might be TRBD1 (5 bases). CDR3 length equals 14 residues. V was shortened by 4 bases and J by 3 bases, with 12 bases between the two germline ends. Germline V CDR1 and CDR2: PRHDT, FYEKMQ (reference sequence). The DNA of the CDR3 is TGTGCCAGCAGCTATAACGGGGGGGACACTGAAGCTTTCTTT. Translated: CASSYNGGDTEAFF.

This chain links TRBV12-3 or TRBV12-4 with TRBJ1-2; 8 bases agree with TRBD1. After removal of 4 bases from V and 4 bases from J, the junction contained 2 bases not matched to a gene. The CDR3 covers 13 residues. DNA for the CDR3: TGTGCCAGCAGTTGGACAGGGCCCTATGGCTACACCTTC. As protein: CASSWTGPYGYTF.

In this sample, this clone turned up a few times. V usage is TRBV3-1 (or the pseudogene TRBV3-2) and J usage is TRBJ2-3; TRBD2 matches at 8 bases. The V segment lost 3 bases and the J segment 4 bases; nucleotides outside the gene matches: 3. The CDR3 is made up of 14 amino acids. Germline V gene sequence: CDR1 LGHDT, CDR2 YNNKEL (reference sequence). CDR3 sequence reads: CASSQTSVADTQYF. CDR3 nucleotides: TGTGCCAGCAGCCAGACTAGCGTCGCAGATACGCAGTATTTT.

This chain joins TRBV19 and TRBJ2-1, with D possibly matching TRBD2 (6 bases). Trimming stripped 5 bases from V and 7 bases from J, with 18 bases between. This CDR3 contains 15 residues. Looked up from germline, CDR1 is LNHDA and CDR2 is SQIVND (reference sequence). The CDR3 sequence is CASSPGTHQRNEQFF. In DNA, the CDR3 is TGTGCCAGTAGTCCCGGGACTCACCAGCGGAATGAGCAGTTCTTC.

A single count supports this clone. V usage is TRBV6-5 and J usage is TRBJ1-4; TRBD1 might be the D (5 bases). The CDR3 is 16 residues long. Germline V lookup: CDR1 MNHEY, CDR2 SVGAGI. V was trimmed by 0 bases and J by 4 bases, leaving 12 bases between them. The CDR3 loop is CASSYSGRLINEKLFF. DNA for the CDR3: TGTGCCAGCAGTTACTCGGGGCGATTGATTAATGAAAAACTGTTTTTT.

The table lists this clone with a few counts. J is TRBJ2-5 and V is TRBV2, with a weak D call TRBD1 (6 bases). In germline, CDR1 is SNHLY, CDR2 FYNNEI. This CDR3 spans 12 amino acids. Trimming pared 6 bases from V and 5 bases from J, leaving 10 bases between. DNA for the CDR3: TGTGCCAGCAGCTCAGGGGTGGAGACCCAGTACTTC. This encodes CASSSGVETQYF.

The rearrangement joins TRBV29-1 to TRBJ2-6; the match to TRBD2 covers 10 bases. The germline gives CDR1 SQVTM, CDR2 ANQGSEA. With V trimmed by 7 bases and J by 2 bases, 8 bases remained unmatched. The CDR3 runs to 16 residues. DNA for the CDR3: TGCAGCGCTCTAGCGGGAGACTGGGCTGGGGCCAACGTCCTGACTTTC. It translates to CSALAGDWAGANVLTF.

This chain joins TRBV18 and TRBJ1-1; D remains ambiguous. The V end was cut by 6 bases, the J end by 0 bases, with 14 bases between. This CDR3 comprises 15 residues. In germline, CDR1 is KGHSH, CDR2 LQKENI. CDR3 loop: CASSRGASLNTEAFF. As DNA, the CDR3 is TGTGCCAGCTCCCGAGGCGCTTCCTTGAACACTGAAGCTTTCTTT.

In this sample, this clone turned up a few times. The V gene is TRBV11-3, the J gene TRBJ2-3; 11 bases are shared with TRBD2. CDR1 and CDR2 from the germline V gene are SGHNT and YENEEA. Germline trimming cut 1 base from V and 3 bases from J; bases unmatched to any gene: 6. CDR3 size: 17 residues. The DNA for the CDR3 is TGTGCCAGCAGCTTAGGAGCCGGGACTAGCGGAACAGATACGCAGTATTTT. Amino acid sequence: CASSLGAGTSGTDTQYF. Full variable domain (rest looked up from reference TRBV11-3 and TRBJ2-3): EAGVVQSPRYKIIEKKQPVAFWCNPISGHNTLYWYLQNLGQGPELLIRYENEEAVDDSQLPKDRFSAERLKGVDSTLKIQPAELGDSAVYLCASSLGAGTSGTDTQYFGPGTRLTVL.

The CDR3 loop reads CASSQNPGQGFYEQYF. The CDR3 coding sequence is TGTGCCAGCAGCCAGAACCCGGGACAGGGGTTTTACGAGCAGTACTTC. The V call is TRBV3-1 (or the pseudogene TRBV3-2), the J call TRBJ2-7, with 10 positions matching TRBD1. CDR1 and CDR2 from the germline V gene are LGHDT and YNNKEL (reference sequence). V was clipped by 3 bases and J by 4 bases; unmatched bases: 9. CDR3 length: 16 amino acids.

The chain combines TRBV5-5 with TRBJ1-4; unclear D gene. The CDR3 contains 16 residues. CDR1 SGHKS and CDR2 YYEKEE come from the germline V gene (reference sequence). V lost 0 bases to trimming and J lost 0 bases, with 9 bases between them. CDR3 amino acids: CASSLGPGATNEKLFF. CDR3 coding DNA: TGTGCCAGCAGCTTGGGCCCGGGTGCAACTAATGAAAAACTGTTTTTT.

The chain has TRBV29-1 and TRBJ2-3; 11 bases match TRBD2. With V trimmed by 7 bases and J by 7 bases, 4 bases remained unmatched. From germline, CDR1 is SQVTM and CDR2 ANQGSEA. The CDR3 covers 12 residues. CDR3 nucleotide sequence: TGCAGCGCTGGGACTAGCGGATATACGCAGTATTTT. Encoded protein: CSAGTSGYTQYF.

The chain carries TRBV28 and TRBJ2-7; possibly TRBD1 for D (6 bases). CDR1 MDHEN and CDR2 SYDVKM come from the germline V gene. This CDR3 contains 14 residues. The V end was cut by 5 bases, the J end by 3 bases, with 14 bases between. This CDR3 is CASSLLQGNYEQYF. For the CDR3, the DNA is TGTGCCAGCAGTCTCCTGCAGGGGAACTACGAGCAGTACTTC.

This rearrangement joins TRBV29-1 to TRBJ1-2; D is perhaps TRBD1 (5 bases). The CDR3 extends over 13 amino acids. Germline CDR1 SQVTM, CDR2 ANQGSEA. The ends were cut back, 0 bases at V and 7 bases at J, with 12 bases in the middle. In DNA, the CDR3 is TGCAGCGTTGAAGATCGTCAGGGAGGTGGCTACACCTTC. Its translation: CSVEDRQGGGYTF.

V is TRBV28 and J is TRBJ2-7; tentatively, D is TRBD2 (6 bases). The germline CDR1 and CDR2 sequences are MDHEN and SYDVKM. CDR3 length: 11 residues. Trimming stripped 3 bases from V and 7 bases from J, with 7 bases between. This CDR3 is CASSFSGEQYF. The CDR3 DNA reads as TGTGCCAGCAGTTTCAGCGGGGAGCAGTACTTC. Full variable domain (missing parts from reference TRBV28 and TRBJ2-7): DVKVTQSSRYLVKRTGEKVFLECVQDMDHENMFWYRQDPGLGLRLIYFSYDVKMKEKGDIPEGYSVSREKKERFSLILESASTNQTSMYLCASSFSGEQYFGPGTRLTVT.